These 14 T cell receptor beta chains were sequenced from one sample in a study of blood T cell repertoires in COVID-19. The data were produced by immunoSEQ multiplex PCR, yet TCRdb's version contains in-frame clones alone and is incomplete. The sample lists roughly 120,000 clones, about 85% occurring once. The sequencing input was peripheral blood. The receptors shown here come from a human donor in a cohort sampled during active COVID-19.

The chain uses TRBV6-5 and TRBJ1-2, with 7 bases fitting TRBD1. From germline, CDR1 is MNHEY and CDR2 SVGAGI. V trimming: 0 bases; J trimming: 4 bases; junction bases outside the gene matches: 5. CDR3 length: 15 residues. This chain's CDR3 is CASSYSGQGGYGYTF. CDR3 nucleotides: TGTGCCAGCAGTTACTCCGGCCAGGGGGGCTATGGCTACACCTTC.

The V gene is TRBV14, the J gene TRBJ1-2; possibly TRBD1 for D (6 bases). V lost 1 base and J lost 6, with 12 bases in between. CDR3 size: 14 residues. Germline V gene lookup returns CDR1 SGHDN and CDR2 FVKESK. CDR3 in amino acids: CASSQVQGRDGYTF. The DNA of the CDR3 is TGTGCCAGCAGCCAAGTTCAGGGGAGGGATGGCTACACCTTC.

The chain has TRBV6-1 and TRBJ2-3; the match to TRBD2 covers 8 bases. Germline V gene sequence: CDR1 MNHNS, CDR2 SASEGT. This CDR3 region has 16 residues. V lost 4 bases to trimming and J lost 1 base; unmatched junction nucleotides: 7. CDR3 nucleotides: TGTGCCAGCAGTGTCCTTCAACTAGCGGGCACAGATACGCAGTATTTT. Its protein product is CASSVLQLAGTDTQYF.

The chain carries TRBV3-1 (or the pseudogene TRBV3-2) and TRBJ2-7; 11 bases align to TRBD1. V was pared by 4 bases and J by 8 bases, with 7 bases of the junction left unmatched. The CDR3 totals 14 residues. Germline V CDR1 and CDR2: LGHDT, YNNKEL (reference sequence). The chain's CDR3 is CASSLPDRGRQQYF. The CDR3, as DNA: TGTGCCAGCAGCCTACCGGACAGGGGGCGGCAGCAGTACTTC.

This clone was picked up a small number of times. The chain uses TRBV11-2 and TRBJ2-1; 10 nucleotides agree with TRBD1. The CDR3 covers 15 residues. Trimming took 4 bases from V and 5 from J; bases not matched to a gene: 5. CDR1 SGHAT and CDR2 FQNNGV come from the germline V gene. CDR3 coding DNA: TGTGCCAGCAGCTCCCCGGGACAGGGGAACAATGAGCAGTTCTTC. This encodes CASSSPGQGNNEQFF.

The chain employs TRBV27 and TRBJ2-3, with no clear D. The V and J ends lost 5 bases and 2 bases respectively, with 8 bases between them. Per the germline V gene, CDR1 is MNHEY and CDR2 is SMNVEV (reference sequence). CDR3 length equals 13 residues. The CDR3 sequence: CASSPYITDTQYF. The CDR3 DNA follows: TGTGCCAGCAGTCCATACATCACAGATACGCAGTATTTT.

This chain connects TRBV7-9 to TRBJ2-3, with 9 bases aligning to TRBD2. Germline V gene data show CDR1 as SEHNR and CDR2 as FQNEAQ (reference sequence). V was pared by 4 bases and J by 7 bases, with 9 bases of the junction left unmatched. This CDR3 is built from 15 residues. Here the CDR3 reads CASSYRDSGRHTQYF. The CDR3 DNA follows: TGTGCCAGCAGCTACAGGGATAGCGGGAGACATACGCAGTATTTT. The full variable domain, in which reference TRBV7-9 and TRBJ2-3 provide the parts outside the CDR3, is DTGVSQNPRHKITKRGQNVTFRCDPISEHNRLYWYRQTLGQGPEFLTYFQNEAQLEKSRLLSDRFSAERPKGSFSTLEIQRTEQGDSAMYLCASSYRDSGRHTQYFGPGTRLTVL.

The chain carries TRBV6-6 and TRBJ2-3, with D possibly TRBD1 on 5 matching bases. Germline V gene lookup returns CDR1 MNHNY and CDR2 SVGAGI (reference sequence). V was trimmed by 6 bases and J by 2 bases, leaving 12 bases between them. This CDR3 has 14 amino acids. CDR3 sequence (DNA): TGTGCCAGCAGGGTGTCCAGGGTCACAGATACGCAGTATTTT. The encoded protein is CASRVSRVTDTQYF.

The chain combines TRBV6-1 with TRBJ1-2; weak D call: TRBD1 (5 bases). Germline CDR1 reads MNHNS; CDR2 reads SASEGT. The CDR3 contains 15 residues. V was shortened by 2 bases and J by 5 bases, with 15 bases between the two germline ends. CDR3 region: CASSESRVLTYGYTF. The CDR3 region has the DNA TGTGCCAGCAGTGAATCCAGGGTCCTGACTTATGGCTACACCTTC.

This chain uses TRBV27 with TRBJ1-6, with TRBD1 matching 8 bases. The junction had 12 bases not matched to a gene; V was cut back by 0 bases and J by 14 bases. The germline CDR1 and CDR2 sequences are MNHEY and SMNVEV (reference sequence). This CDR3 is built from 16 residues. CDR3 nucleotide sequence: TGTGCCAGCAGTTTATCGGGGCAGGGGGCCCGAAACACCCTCCACTTT. This encodes CASSLSGQGARNTLHF.

The V gene is TRBV5-4, the J gene TRBJ2-1; 11 nucleotides match TRBD1. Germline values: CDR1 SGHNT, CDR2 YYREEE (reference sequence). With V trimmed by 4 bases and J by 3 bases, 3 bases remained unmatched. The CDR3 length is 15 residues. DNA for the CDR3: TGTGCCAGCAGCCCTGGGACAGGGGGCTACAATGAGCAGTTCTTC. This encodes CASSPGTGGYNEQFF.

The CDR3 reads CASSQAQGATTYEQYF. CDR3 sequence (DNA): TGTGCCAGCAGCCAAGCACAGGGGGCGACGACCTACGAGCAGTACTTC. The V call is TRBV4-2, the J call TRBJ2-7; the match to TRBD1 covers 9 bases. Per the germline V gene, CDR1 is LGHNA and CDR2 is YNFKEQ. CDR3 length equals 16 residues. The junction had 6 bases not matched to a gene; V was cut back by 1 base and J by 2 bases.

This chain uses TRBV27 with TRBJ2-7; maybe TRBD1 (5 bases). The CDR3 consists of 14 residues. V was cut by 1 base and J by 7 bases, with 14 bases left in between. From germline, CDR1 is MNHEY and CDR2 SMNVEV (reference sequence). CDR3 bases: TGTGCCAGCAGTTTATTCTCGGGCAGGGAAGAGCAGTACTTC. It yields the protein CASSLFSGREEQYF.

This chain joins TRBV5-4 and TRBJ1-4; D remains ambiguous. This CDR3 spans 13 amino acids. The ends were cut back, 4 bases at V and 4 bases at J, with 8 bases in the middle. Germline V gene data show CDR1 as SGHNT and CDR2 as YYREEE (reference sequence). The CDR3 here is CASSPRDNEKLFF. CDR3 DNA: TGTGCCAGCAGCCCGCGAGATAATGAAAAACTGTTTTTT.